These 27 T cell receptor beta chains were sequenced from one sample in a study of regulatory T cells in long-lasting Graves disease. Construction of TCR beta libraries relied on iRepertoire HTBI primers and on Arm-PCR targeting CDR3 regions. TCRdb called the multiplex PCR reads again in MiXCR, with one record for every CDR3 protein. The repertoire holds 420,000 or so distinct CDR3 sequences, with about a sixth as singletons. Documented time point: newly diagnosed GD, antithyroid drugs for less than 3 months. RNA extracted from PBMCs served as the sequencing template. The same data also contributed to another study, on T cells in Graves' hyperthyroidism and ophthalmopathy.

This sample comprised peripheral blood mononuclear cells (PBMCs), obtained at new diagnosis, from a patient treated with antithyroid drugs. The receptors shown here come from a woman under 30 with Graves disease.

In the case of this clonotype: A read error may be the cause here, since a much bigger clone is one base away. The chain has TRBV11-1 and TRBJ2-7; 7 bases are a match to TRBD2. The J segment lost 3 bases and the V segment lost 4 bases, leaving 9 bases of the junction unmatched. Looked up from germline, CDR1 is SGHAT and CDR2 is FQDESV (reference sequence). The CDR3 contains 15 residues. CDR3 sequence (DNA): TGTGCCAGCAGCTCCTATGCGGGAGTCGGCTACGAGCAGTACTTC. This translates into CASSSYAGVGYEQYF.

This clonotype was seen ten or more times. The chain uses TRBV7-2 and TRBJ2-5, with a possible D match to TRBD2 (7 bases). V shed 1 base and J shed 2 bases, with 20 bases lying between them. CDR3 length: 18 amino acids. CDR1 is SGHTA and CDR2 is FQGNSA in the germline V gene. CDR3 sequence reads: CASSLVMGGATVQETQYF. The CDR3 coding sequence is TGTGCCAGCAGCTTAGTGATGGGGGGGGCGACAGTACAAGAGACCCAGTACTTC.

The chain uses TRBV5-1 and TRBJ2-2; TRBD2 matches at 11 bases. Germline trimming cut 7 bases from V and 4 bases from J; bases unmatched to any gene: 9. The CDR3 has 16 amino acids. Germline loops: CDR1 SGHRS, CDR2 YFSETQ. CDR3 sequence reads: CASEYIAGGPTGELFF. As DNA, the CDR3 is TGCGCCAGCGAATACATAGCGGGAGGGCCCACCGGGGAGCTGTTTTTT. Full variable domain (outside the CDR3, taken from reference TRBV5-1 and TRBJ2-2): KAGVTQTPRYLIKTRGQQVTLSCSPISGHRSVSWYQQTPGQGLQFLFEYFSETQRNKGNFPGRFSGRQFSNSRSEMNVSTLELGDSALYLCASEYIAGGPTGELFFGEGSRLTVL.

This clonotype has ten or more counts. V is TRBV12-3 or TRBV12-4 and J is TRBJ2-7, with 9 bases lining up with TRBD1. The ends lost 5 bases at V and 6 bases at J; junction bases unmatched: 5. CDR3 length: 13 amino acids. The chain's CDR3 is CASSPTGGGEQYF. In nucleotides, the CDR3 is TGTGCCAGCAGTCCAACAGGGGGCGGCGAGCAGTACTTC.

A word on this clonotype: Relative to the germline gene, one junction end is altered; a read error may explain this. V and J are TRBV5-1 and TRBJ2-7; 11 positions match TRBD2. This CDR3 contains 15 residues. Germline-derived CDR1 and CDR2 are SGHRS and YFSETQ. CDR3 DNA sequence: TGTGCCAGCAGGGGGTTAGCGGGAGGGTCAAGAGAGCAGTACTTC. Translation gives CASRGLAGGSREQYF. Filled out from reference TRBV5-1 and TRBJ2-7, the complete variable domain reads KAGVTQTPRYLIKTRGQQVTLSCSPISGHRSVSWYQQTPGQGLQFLFEYFSETQRNKGNFPGRFSGRQFSNSRSEMNVSTLELGDSALYLCASRGLAGGSREQYFGPGTRLTVT.

This clonotype was counted a few times. This rearrangement joins TRBV20-1 to TRBJ2-3; 12 nucleotides match TRBD2. The germline V gene has CDR1 DFQATT and CDR2 SNEGSKA (reference sequence). CDR3 size: 15 residues. After removal of 7 bases from V and 1 base from J, the junction contained 6 bases not matched to a gene. CDR3: CSVERLAGGTDTQYF. In DNA form, the CDR3 reads TGCAGTGTCGAAAGACTAGCGGGAGGCACAGATACGCAGTATTTT.

There are many counts of this clonotype. This sequence joins TRBV9 and TRBJ2-1, with D possibly being TRBD2 (5 bases). With the DNA end fitting TRBJ2-5 better, the J assignment may be wrong. This CDR3 spans 14 amino acids. Germline values: CDR1 SGDLS, CDR2 YYNGEE. The CDR3: CASSVGGYGETQYF. Written as DNA, the CDR3 is TGTGCCAGCAGCGTAGGCGGGTACGGGGAGACCCAGTACTTC.

This clonotype was counted ten times or more. The chain is built from TRBV5-1 and TRBJ2-7; D might be TRBD2 (5 bases). V lost 4 bases, J lost 3 bases, and 23 bases lay in between. Germline V gene lookup returns CDR1 SGHRS and CDR2 YFSETQ. The CDR3 has 17 amino acids. DNA of the CDR3: TGCGCCAGCAGCCTTGCGGGCCGTGACAAGGGCTTCTACGAGCAGTACTTC. It codes for CASSLAGRDKGFYEQYF.

The genes are TRBV5-1 and TRBJ1-3; TRBD1 matches 8 bases. V trimming: 0 bases; J trimming: 2 bases; junction bases outside the gene matches: 1. This CDR3 contains 15 residues. Germline lookup yields CDR1 SGHRS and CDR2 YFSETQ. The CDR3 DNA sequence: TGCGCCAGCAGCTTGGAACAGGGGGCTGGAAACACCATATATTTT. As protein: CASSLEQGAGNTIYF.

This clonotype was detected a few times. The chain uses TRBV7-3 and TRBJ2-2; D could derive from TRBD1 or TRBD2 (6 bases each). This CDR3 region has 17 residues. Germline assignment: CDR1 SGHTA and CDR2 FQGTGA. Trimming removed 1 base from V and 4 bases from J, with 16 bases in between. DNA of the CDR3: TGTGCCAGCAGCTTAATGGCCGGGGGCCCCCTCACCGGGGAGCTGTTTTTT. It encodes CASSLMAGGPLTGELFF.

The chain links TRBV5-1 to TRBJ1-2; D unclear. The germline CDR1 and CDR2 sequences are SGHRS and YFSETQ. The length of the CDR3 is 17 residues. V was cut by 4 bases and J by 6 bases, with 25 bases left in between. The CDR3 DNA is TGCGCCAGCAGCCACCTCATTGCCCCCGGGGTGAAAAATGGCTACACCTTC. This gives the protein CASSHLIAPGVKNGYTF.

Many counts were recorded for this clonotype. This sequence joins TRBV12-3 or TRBV12-4 and TRBJ2-3; D perhaps matches TRBD1 (5 bases). V shed 1 base and J shed 1 base, with 21 bases lying between them. The CDR3 consists of 19 residues. This CDR3 is CASSLVRGPGASGTDTQYF. The CDR3 DNA is TGTGCCAGCAGTTTAGTAAGGGGCCCCGGCGCCAGTGGCACAGATACGCAGTATTTT.

There are many counts of this clonotype. The chain combines TRBV29-1 with TRBJ2-5; D gene ambiguous. The CDR3 contains 13 residues. The V and J ends lost 6 bases and 2 bases respectively, with 13 bases between them. The germline CDR1 and CDR2 sequences are SQVTM and ANQGSEA. The CDR3 sequence: CSVAWGVQETQYF. The CDR3 bases are TGCAGCGTGGCCTGGGGTGTTCAAGAGACCCAGTACTTC.

This clonotype was found many times. The chain combines TRBV6-5 with TRBJ2-7, with D tentatively TRBD2 (5 bases). V was trimmed by 1 base and J by 1 base, leaving 8 bases between them. From germline, CDR1 is MNHEY and CDR2 SVGAGI. CDR3 length: 14 residues. CDR3 sequence reads: CASSYWRVSYEQYF. CDR3 DNA sequence: TGTGCCAGCAGTTACTGGCGGGTGTCCTACGAGCAGTACTTC.

There are many counts of this clonotype. This rearrangement joins TRBV28 to TRBJ2-5, with 10 bases that match TRBD1. Unmatched junction bases numbered 7, after V lost 4 bases and J lost 5 bases. This CDR3 has 15 amino acids. Germline V gives CDR1 MDHEN, CDR2 SYDVKM. This chain's CDR3 is CASSSVRDRGETQYF. CDR3 nucleotide sequence: TGTGCCAGCAGTTCGGTACGGGACAGGGGTGAGACCCAGTACTTC. The whole variable domain, remainder taken from reference TRBV28 and TRBJ2-5, is DVKVTQSSRYLVKRTGEKVFLECVQDMDHENMFWYRQDPGLGLRLIYFSYDVKMKEKGDIPEGYSVSREKKERFSLILESASTNQTSMYLCASSSVRDRGETQYFGPGTRLLVL.

This clonotype was counted only a few times. DNA of the CDR3: TGTGCCAGCAGTTTAATAGGGTGGGGGAGAGGCTACACCTTC. Amino acids: CASSLIGWGRGYTF. This chain connects TRBV28 to TRBJ1-2; the D gene is possibly TRBD1 (5 bases). This CDR3 is 14 amino acids long. V lost 2 bases and J 8 bases, leaving 15 bases between the germline ends. Germline loops: CDR1 MDHEN, CDR2 SYDVKM.

This clonotype was observed many times. CDR3 in amino acids: CASSFGTTSSTDTQYF. For the CDR3, the DNA is TGTGCCAGCAGTTTTGGGACAACATCTAGCACAGATACGCAGTATTTT. J is TRBJ2-3 and V is TRBV28, with a weak D call TRBD1 (6 bases). This CDR3 comprises 16 residues. Germline CDR1 MDHEN, CDR2 SYDVKM. The V and J ends lost 3 bases and 0 bases respectively, with 13 bases between them.

This chain joins TRBV20-1 and TRBJ2-2; 7 bases are a match to TRBD2. The trim removed 6 bases at V and 4 bases at J, leaving 11 bases unmatched. The CDR3 extends over 15 amino acids. Germline V lookup: CDR1 DFQATT, CDR2 SNEGSKA (reference sequence). The chain's CDR3 is CSAGMGGKGTGELFF. The CDR3 nucleotides are TGCAGTGCGGGGATGGGGGGGAAAGGCACCGGGGAGCTGTTTTTT.

The V and J genes are TRBV28 and TRBJ2-2, with 10 positions matching TRBD2. Germline V gene lookup returns CDR1 MDHEN and CDR2 SYDVKM. V was pared by 8 bases and J by 7 bases, with 4 bases of the junction left unmatched. This CDR3 spans 13 amino acids. The CDR3 bases are TGTGCCAGCCTGGGACTAGCGAGCGGGGAGCTGTTTTTT. Translated, it gives CASLGLASGELFF.

This clonotype was counted ten times or more. This chain connects TRBV12-3 or TRBV12-4 to TRBJ2-3; tentatively, D is TRBD2 (6 bases). Trimming pared 6 bases from V and 1 base from J, leaving 11 bases between. The CDR3 totals 14 residues. The CDR3 nucleotides read TGTGCCAGCAGGGCTAGCGCCGGCACAGATACGCAGTATTTT. Encoded protein: CASRASAGTDTQYF.

This clonotype has at least ten counts. This chain joins TRBV11-2 and TRBJ2-1; TRBD2 aligns across 10 bases. The CDR3 length is 18 residues. V was clipped by 4 bases and J by 4 bases; unmatched bases: 13. Germline assignment: CDR1 SGHAT and CDR2 FQNNGV. The CDR3 nucleotides are TGTGCCAGCAGCTCTATGGAGATAGCGGGAGGAGAGTACAATGAGCAGTTCTTC. Its protein is CASSSMEIAGGEYNEQFF.

This clonotype was counted at least ten times. The chain links TRBV7-3 to TRBJ2-7; TRBD2 is a possible D gene (6 bases). CDR3 size: 13 residues. Trimming removed 5 bases at V and 5 bases at J, with 13 bases between. CDR1 and CDR2 from the germline V gene are SGHTA and FQGTGA. CDR3 bases: TGTGCCAGCAGCCCGCGGACTAATGACGAGCAGTACTTC. Translation gives CASSPRTNDEQYF.

As concerns this clonotype: It may be a read error: a sequence one base away is much more abundant. The chain is built from TRBV2 and TRBJ2-4, with TRBD1 matching over 7 bases. Germline CDR1 and CDR2: SNHLY and FYNNEI. The CDR3 runs to 15 residues. Unmatched junction bases numbered 10, after V lost 8 bases and J lost 3 bases. CDR3 nucleotide sequence: TGTGCCAGCTCGGGACAGCAATTAGGCAAAAACATTCAGTACTTC. This encodes CASSGQQLGKNIQYF.

Points on this clonotype: This CDR3 is missing its conserved last phenylalanine or tryptophan, likely due to a read error. The chain has TRBV6-1 and TRBJ1-5; D gene uncertain. V lost 5 bases, J lost 0 bases, and 5 bases lay in between. CDR3 length: 13 amino acids. Germline CDR1 is MNHNS and CDR2 is SASEGT. CDR3 in amino acids: CASSRYSNQPQHS. The CDR3 DNA reads as TGTGCCAGCAGTCGCTATAGCAATCAGCCCCAGCATTCT.

This clonotype was seen only a few times. The chain joins TRBV24-1 to TRBJ2-1; weak D call: TRBD2 (5 bases). Per the germline V gene, CDR1 is KGHDR and CDR2 is SFDVKD. The CDR3 has 15 residues. The ends were cut back, 1 base at V and 9 bases at J, with 15 bases in the middle. CDR3 in DNA: TGTGCCACCAGTGATTTAAGGCAGGAGGTGGGTGAGCAGTTCTTC. As protein: CATSDLRQEVGEQFF.

This clonotype has a count of ten or more. V and J are TRBV20-1 and TRBJ2-1; the D call may be TRBD1 or TRBD2 (5 bases each). V lost 3 bases and J lost 7, with 10 bases in between. The V gene's germline CDR1 is DFQATT and CDR2 SNEGSKA (reference sequence). The CDR3 runs 12 residues. CDR3 DNA: TGCAGTGCTAGTAGCAGGGAGAATGAGCAGTTCTTC. Encoded protein: CSASSRENEQFF.

Ten or more counts support this clonotype. The gene calls are TRBV2 and TRBJ2-7; 10 bases match TRBD1. The CDR3 totals 13 residues. Looked up from germline, CDR1 is SNHLY and CDR2 is FYNNEI. V lost 6 bases to trimming and J lost 7 bases; unmatched junction nucleotides: 6. The CDR3 coding sequence is TGTGCCAGCAGAGGGACAGGGGATTGGGAGCAGTACTTC. Translation: CASRGTGDWEQYF.